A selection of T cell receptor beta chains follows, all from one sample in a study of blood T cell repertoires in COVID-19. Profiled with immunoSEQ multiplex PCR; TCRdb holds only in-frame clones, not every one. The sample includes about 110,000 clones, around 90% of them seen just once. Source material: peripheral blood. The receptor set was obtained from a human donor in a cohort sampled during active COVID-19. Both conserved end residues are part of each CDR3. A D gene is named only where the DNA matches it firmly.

CDR3 protein: CASSQGRTGVNEQFF
J gene: TRBJ2-1
D gene: TRBD1
V gene: TRBV4-3

CDR3 protein: CASSVTQSGLYGNTIYF
J gene: TRBJ1-3
D gene: .
V gene: TRBV9

CDR3 protein: CASSHQREGTDTQYF
J gene: TRBJ2-3
D gene: TRBD2
V gene: TRBV14

CDR3 protein: CASGGSIGGSYEQYF
J gene: TRBJ2-7
D gene: .
V gene: TRBV5-4

CDR3 protein: CASSPTGGKTYEQYF
J gene: TRBJ2-7
D gene: TRBD1
V gene: TRBV7-8

CDR3 protein: CASSGRGSSYEQYF
J gene: TRBJ2-7
D gene: .
V gene: TRBV2

CDR3 protein: CASSISGRELLEQYF
J gene: TRBJ2-7
D gene: TRBD2
V gene: TRBV5-1

CDR3 protein: CATGDLVTEAFF
J gene: TRBJ1-1
D gene: .
V gene: TRBV6-6

CDR3 protein: CASSPGTDVYEQYF
J gene: TRBJ2-7
D gene: TRBD1
V gene: TRBV5-1

CDR3 protein: CASSEHEGANVLTF
J gene: TRBJ2-6
D gene: .
V gene: TRBV2

CDR3 protein: CASSLAERSYNSPLHF
J gene: TRBJ1-6
D gene: .
V gene: TRBV5-8

CDR3 protein: CASSYSRQPYQPQHF
J gene: TRBJ1-5
D gene: .
V gene: TRBV6-2/TRBV6-3

CDR3 protein: CASSLEAGDVYEQYF
J gene: TRBJ2-7
D gene: TRBD2
V gene: TRBV7-2

CDR3 protein: CASSFWLAGGRGEQFF
J gene: TRBJ2-1
D gene: TRBD2
V gene: TRBV7-2

CDR3 protein: CASSQDGAGVTNEKLFF
J gene: TRBJ1-4
D gene: .
V gene: TRBV4-2

CDR3 protein: CASSIGRGFGNQPQHF
J gene: TRBJ1-5
D gene: .
V gene: TRBV19

CDR3 protein: CATSDWEGQGATEQFF
J gene: TRBJ2-1
D gene: TRBD1
V gene: TRBV24-1

CDR3 protein: CASSLLGQGLVHGYTF
J gene: TRBJ1-2
D gene: .
V gene: TRBV7-2